Shown below are 25 T cell receptor beta chains from a single sample sequenced in a study of T-cell memory formation after mild COVID-19. One entry per CDR3 protein results from TCRdb running MiXCR on the 5' RACE reads. The profile shows around 130,000 distinct CDR3 sequences, approximately 16% of them singletons. Material for sequencing was PBMCs or a T cell subset sorted from them (not recorded which). These receptors came from an adult woman who had mild COVID-19 (a few samples of this study predate the infection). Cell type and time point are not known.

The CDR3 sequence: CASSLRSRTGSISYNEQFF. The CDR3 coding sequence is TGTGCCAGCAGCTTGAGGAGCCGGACAGGGAGTATCTCCTACAATGAGCAGTTCTTC. This chain connects TRBV5-4 to TRBJ2-1, with 8 positions matching TRBD1. The CDR3 extends over 19 amino acids. Germline CDR1 is SGHNT and CDR2 is YYREEE (reference sequence). With V trimmed by 1 base and J by 0 bases, 12 bases remained unmatched.

Many counts were recorded for this clonotype. V and J are TRBV5-1 and TRBJ2-5; no firm D call. The V end was cut by 1 base, the J end by 5 bases, with 12 bases between. Germline V gene sequence: CDR1 SGHRS, CDR2 YFSETQ. This CDR3 spans 14 amino acids. The CDR3 bases are TGCGCCAGCAGCTTGTTCATCTACGAGGAGACCCAGTACTTC. It translates to CASSLFIYEETQYF.

The chain carries TRBV6-4 and TRBJ2-3; D is ambiguous. This CDR3 region has 12 residues. V lost 11 bases and J lost 2, with 11 bases in between. The germline CDR1 and CDR2 sequences are MRHNA and SNTAGT. The CDR3 region is CALQPFTDTQYF. The CDR3 nucleotides are TGTGCCCTCCAGCCATTCACAGATACGCAGTATTTT.

This clonotype was detected many times. V usage is TRBV5-1 and J usage is TRBJ2-7; D is uncertain. V lost 2 bases and J 6 bases, leaving 12 bases between the germline ends. CDR1 and CDR2 (germline): SGHRS, YFSETQ. The CDR3 covers 13 residues. The CDR3 loop reads CASSFPSPFEQYF. The CDR3 DNA sequence: TGCGCCAGCAGCTTTCCCTCCCCGTTCGAGCAGTACTTC.

At least ten counts were recorded for this clonotype. The rearrangement links TRBV27 to TRBJ2-7; the match to TRBD2 covers 10 bases. CDR3 length: 14 residues. Germline lookup yields CDR1 MNHEY and CDR2 SMNVEV (reference sequence). The J segment lost 0 bases and the V segment lost 6 bases, leaving 2 bases of the junction unmatched. CDR3 DNA sequence: TGTGCCAGCAGCCGGACTAGCGGCTCCTACGAGCAGTACTTC. This codes for CASSRTSGSYEQYF.

The gene calls are TRBV7-8 and TRBJ2-1; D perhaps matches TRBD2 (5 bases). The CDR3 is 14 amino acids. Germline V gene sequence: CDR1 SGHVS, CDR2 FQNEAQ. Trimming took 5 bases from V and 3 from J, leaving 11 bases between them. The CDR3 bases are TGTGCCAGCAGCCTCGGACTGAACTACAATGAGCAGTTCTTC. Translation gives CASSLGLNYNEQFF.

The sample holds many counts of this clonotype. The V gene is TRBV5-1, the J gene TRBJ1-1, with D perhaps matching TRBD1 (5 bases). The germline CDR1 and CDR2 sequences are SGHRS and YFSETQ. Deletions cut 4 bases from V and 1 base from J, with 17 bases between. The CDR3 is 16 amino acids. CDR3 bases: TGCGCCAGCAGCCTGTTCCCCAGGGCAGAGAACACTGAAGCTTTCTTT. Translation: CASSLFPRAENTEAFF.

This clonotype was seen only a few times. The chain has TRBV7-9 and TRBJ2-5; D is tentatively TRBD1 or TRBD2 (6 bases each). Germline CDR1 is SEHNR and CDR2 is FQNEAQ (reference sequence). The CDR3 is 15 amino acids. V gave up 2 bases and J gave up 6 bases, with 16 bases separating them. The CDR3 here is CASSLLGGPIQTQYF. The DNA for the CDR3 is TGTGCCAGCAGCTTACTCGGGGGCCCAATTCAGACCCAGTACTTC.

A few counts support this clonotype. This chain links TRBV2 with TRBJ1-4, with 7 positions matching TRBD1. Per the germline V gene, CDR1 is SNHLY and CDR2 is FYNNEI. The V gene end was trimmed by 9 bases and the J gene end by 5 bases; junction bases not matched to a gene: 9. This CDR3 is 14 amino acids long. CDR3 nucleotide sequence: TGTGCCAGTTTACGGGACAGCTTCAATGAAAAACTGTTTTTT. Encoded protein: CASLRDSFNEKLFF.

This clonotype was recorded many times. The chain joins TRBV4-2 to TRBJ2-2, with D uncertain. Trimming stripped 4 bases from V and 4 bases from J, with 7 bases between. Germline V CDR1 and CDR2: LGHNA, YNFKEQ. The CDR3 runs 13 residues. In nucleotides, the CDR3 is TGTGCCAGCAGCCCGGGCCCCACCGGGGAGCTGTTTTTT. Translating gives CASSPGPTGELFF.

This clonotype occurred a few times. The rearrangement uses TRBV12-3 or TRBV12-4 and TRBJ2-1; no clear D. The CDR3 extends over 15 amino acids. Trimming left V 1 base short and J 7 bases short, with 14 bases between. The CDR3 region has the DNA TGTGCCAGCAGTTTAGTGGGGAAAAGCAAGAATGAGCAGTTCTTC. Its translation: CASSLVGKSKNEQFF.

This clonotype was counted only a few times. J is TRBJ2-1 and V is TRBV21-1; TRBD2 was called by the table and not checked on the DNA. TRBV21-1 is a known pseudogene. This CDR3 contains 16 residues. The CDR3 region is CASSNSASGRGNEQFF. For the CDR3, the DNA is TGTGCCAGCAGCAATTCGGCTAGCGGGAGGGGGAATGAGCAGTTCTTC.

This chain uses TRBV29-1 with TRBJ2-7, with 8 nucleotides matching TRBD1. This CDR3 comprises 13 residues. Germline V gives CDR1 SQVTM, CDR2 ANQGSEA. With V trimmed by 7 bases and J by 9 bases, 14 bases remained unmatched. CDR3 coding DNA: TGCAGCGCTGGACAGGGTGAGGGGTTTGGGCAGTACTTC. As protein: CSAGQGEGFGQYF.

J is TRBJ2-1 and V is TRBV20-1; TRBD1 matches at 7 bases. CDR3 length: 15 residues. Trimming cost V 6 bases and J 3 bases; bases outside gene matches: 11. Per germline, CDR1 DFQATT and CDR2 SNEGSKA (reference sequence). The CDR3 loop reads CSAPGAGQVYNEQFF. CDR3 in DNA: TGCAGTGCGCCAGGGGCTGGACAGGTCTACAATGAGCAGTTCTTC.

The CDR3 DNA reads as TGTGCCAGCAGCCGGTGGGCCCAAGATACGCAGTATTTT. Protein product: CASSRWAQDTQYF. The J gene is TRBJ2-3, the V gene TRBV3-1; D unresolved. Germline lookup yields CDR1 LGHDT and CDR2 YNNKEL (reference sequence). The CDR3 covers 13 residues. V lost 4 bases to trimming and J lost 5 bases, with 10 bases between them.

This clonotype has at least ten counts. V usage is TRBV5-1 and J usage is TRBJ1-1; tentative D call: TRBD1 (5 bases). Trimming left V 3 bases short and J 7 bases short, with 13 bases between. Per germline, CDR1 SGHRS and CDR2 YFSETQ. The CDR3 has 13 amino acids. The CDR3: CASSSPGTLEAFF. CDR3 coding DNA: TGCGCCAGCAGCTCCCCAGGGACCCTTGAAGCTTTCTTT.

This clonotype was recorded a few times. The genes are TRBV11-2 and TRBJ1-2; D is unresolved. The CDR3 covers 15 residues. Trimming removed 5 bases at V and 4 bases at J, with 17 bases between. Germline V gene data show CDR1 as SGHAT and CDR2 as FQNNGV. CDR3 in DNA: TGTGCCAGCAGCCCAACAGCTCCTGGGAGCTATGGCTACACCTTC. It codes for CASSPTAPGSYGYTF.

The chain employs TRBV4-1 and TRBJ2-7; a possible D gene is TRBD1 (7 bases). The germline gives CDR1 MGHRA, CDR2 YSYEKL. Trimming took off 4 bases at V and 0 bases at J, with 16 bases between the two ends. The CDR3 runs to 16 residues. The CDR3 nucleotides read TGCGCCAGCAGCCCCCGTGGAGGGGGCCGCTCCTACGAGCAGTACTTC. It encodes CASSPRGGGRSYEQYF.

This clonotype came up a few times. This chain's CDR3 is CASSLAGQGSSYEQYF. DNA for the CDR3: TGCGCCAGCAGCTTGGCCGGACAGGGAAGCTCCTACGAGCAGTACTTC. This chain joins TRBV5-1 and TRBJ2-7, with 8 bases identical to TRBD1. Germline assignment: CDR1 SGHRS and CDR2 YFSETQ. V trimming: 0 bases; J trimming: 0 bases; junction bases outside the gene matches: 5. The CDR3 is 16 residues long.

The gene calls are TRBV5-1 and TRBJ2-1, with D perhaps assigned TRBD1 or TRBD2 (5 bases each). There are 17 residues in the CDR3. Trimming removed 0 bases at V and 4 bases at J, with 17 bases between. Germline loops: CDR1 SGHRS, CDR2 YFSETQ. CDR3 coding DNA: TGCGCCAGCAGCTTGGTACTCCGGGACGGAGGATACAATGAGCAGTTCTTC. Translating it yields CASSLVLRDGGYNEQFF.

There are a few counts of this clonotype. This chain connects TRBV12-3 or TRBV12-4 to TRBJ2-2, with a possible D match to TRBD2 (6 bases). The V end was cut by 7 bases, the J end by 2 bases, with 17 bases between. This CDR3 spans 16 amino acids. In nucleotides, the CDR3 is TGTGCCAGCACCGTCGGTGGGGGGATTAACACCGGGGAGCTGTTTTTT. This sequence encodes CASTVGGGINTGELFF.

This clonotype was observed many times. The CDR3 region is CASSYGSGQVYEQYF. CDR3 nucleotides: TGTGCCAGCAGTTACGGATCCGGACAGGTCTACGAGCAGTACTTC. The chain has TRBV6-6 and TRBJ2-7; TRBD1 matches 7 bases. V shed 2 bases and J 3 bases; nucleotides not matched to a gene: 7. Germline CDR1 reads MNHNY; CDR2 reads SVGAGI (reference sequence). The CDR3 length is 15 residues.

Comments on this clonotype: The junction shows a germline mismatch at one end, possibly a read error. J is TRBJ2-7 and V is TRBV12-3 or TRBV12-4; no definite D call. This CDR3 comprises 12 residues. This CDR3 is CASSPGPDGLCF. CDR3 nucleotides: TGTGCCAGCAGTCCTGGCCCGGACGGATTGTGCTTC.

The V and J genes are TRBV27 and TRBJ2-7, with D possibly being TRBD1 or TRBD2 (5 bases each). Trimming took 6 bases from V and 2 from J, leaving 11 bases between them. This CDR3 has 13 residues. Germline CDR1 reads MNHEY; CDR2 reads SMNVEV (reference sequence). CDR3 DNA sequence: TGTGCCAGCAGCCGGGGACCAACCTACGAGCAGTACTTC. It encodes CASSRGPTYEQYF.

The chain carries TRBV12-3 or TRBV12-4 and TRBJ2-3, with D unresolved. V gave up 3 bases and J gave up 1 base, with 11 bases separating them. The CDR3 sequence is 15 residues long. CDR3 in DNA: TGTGCCAGCAGTTTGACATCGGAGCGCACAGATACGCAGTATTTT. This codes for CASSLTSERTDTQYF.